The rows below give T cell receptor beta chains drawn from one sample of a study of control samples from healthy donors and cancer patients. Profiling relied on immunoSEQ multiplex PCR, and the TCRdb table lists in-frame clones only, not all of them. The data hold over 90,000 clones, with approximately 90% observed a single time. Material: PBMCs. These receptors were obtained from a man in his 60s with lung cancer. Both conserved end residues are part of each CDR3. The D gene is left open where the match is weak. Only part of the rows carry a size: once, few, many, or a class if the clone is expanded.

CDR3 DNA: TGTGCCAGCTCTCCTTGGAGGGAAAAACTGTTTTTT; CDR3 protein: CASSPWREKLFF; D gene: .; J gene: TRBJ1-4; CDR3 length: 12; V gene: TRBV2; clone size: .
CDR3 DNA: TGTGCCAGTAGTATTCTCACCGCCCAGCCCTATGGCTACACCTTC; CDR3 protein: CASSILTAQPYGYTF; D gene: .; J gene: TRBJ1-2; CDR3 length: 15; V gene: TRBV19; clone size: .
CDR3 DNA: TGCAGCGTTGAACTTTTGGGAGATACGCAGTATTTT; CDR3 protein: CSVELLGDTQYF; D gene: .; J gene: TRBJ2-3; CDR3 length: 12; V gene: TRBV29-1; clone size: .
CDR3 DNA: TGTGCCGGAAGACAGGGGAGCGGTACCACTGAAGCTTTCTTT; CDR3 protein: CAGRQGSGTTEAFF; D gene: TRBD1; J gene: TRBJ1-1; CDR3 length: 14; V gene: TRBV2; clone size: few
CDR3 DNA: TGTGCCAGCAGCGTTGACAGTCTCACTGGAAACACCATATATTTT; CDR3 protein: CASSVDSLTGNTIYF; D gene: .; J gene: TRBJ1-3; CDR3 length: 15; V gene: TRBV9; clone size: .
CDR3 DNA: TGTGCCAGCAGGCTCGGACAGCCGAACACTGAAGCTTTCTTT; CDR3 protein: CASRLGQPNTEAFF; D gene: .; J gene: TRBJ1-1; CDR3 length: 14; V gene: TRBV6-5; clone size: .
CDR3 DNA: TGTGCCAGCAGCACTCTACCAGGAGGGGGGCTCGATGGCTACACCTTC; CDR3 protein: CASSTLPGGGLDGYTF; D gene: .; J gene: TRBJ1-2; CDR3 length: 16; V gene: TRBV9; clone size: once
CDR3 DNA: TGTGCCAGCTCGGGAGGTCGAGACACAGATACGCAGTATTTT; CDR3 protein: CASSGGRDTDTQYF; D gene: TRBD2; J gene: TRBJ2-3; CDR3 length: 14; V gene: TRBV7-3; clone size: .
CDR3 DNA: TGTGCCAGCAGTGAAGCGCTGGGGACAGATACGCAGTATTTT; CDR3 protein: CASSEALGTDTQYF; D gene: .; J gene: TRBJ2-3; CDR3 length: 14; V gene: TRBV2; clone size: .
CDR3 DNA: TGTGCCAGCAGCTTAAACGGAAACTATGGCTACACCTTC; CDR3 protein: CASSLNGNYGYTF; D gene: .; J gene: TRBJ1-2; CDR3 length: 13; V gene: TRBV13; clone size: .
CDR3 DNA: TGCGCCAGCAGCATAGGGACAAACTCCTACAATGAGCAGTTCTTC; CDR3 protein: CASSIGTNSYNEQFF; D gene: .; J gene: TRBJ2-1; CDR3 length: 15; V gene: TRBV5-1; clone size: .
CDR3 DNA: TGTGCCAGCAGTCCCGGGACAGGGACTTTCTATGGCTACACCTTC; CDR3 protein: CASSPGTGTFYGYTF; D gene: TRBD1; J gene: TRBJ1-2; CDR3 length: 15; V gene: TRBV6-2/TRBV6-3; clone size: .
CDR3 DNA: TGCAGCGTTGACGAGCCTAGCACAGATACGCAGTATTTT; CDR3 protein: CSVDEPSTDTQYF; D gene: .; J gene: TRBJ2-3; CDR3 length: 13; V gene: TRBV29-1; clone size: .
CDR3 DNA: TGTGCCAGCTCCAAGAACGGACAGGGGGCGTATGGAAACACCATATATTTT; CDR3 protein: CASSKNGQGAYGNTIYF; D gene: TRBD1; J gene: TRBJ1-3; CDR3 length: 17; V gene: TRBV2; clone size: .
CDR3 DNA: TGTGCCAGCAGCAAAAACCTACCTGGGGCCAACGTCCTGACTTTC; CDR3 protein: CASSKNLPGANVLTF; D gene: .; J gene: TRBJ2-6; CDR3 length: 15; V gene: TRBV3-1/TRBV3-2; clone size: .
CDR3 DNA: TGTGCCAGCAGCGAAATGGCAGGGATGCAAGAGACCCAGTACTTC; CDR3 protein: CASSEMAGMQETQYF; D gene: .; J gene: TRBJ2-5; CDR3 length: 15; V gene: TRBV7-9; clone size: .
CDR3 DNA: TGTGCCAGCAGCCAAGGGCTAGCGGGGGGGCCACGGGAGACCCAGTACTTC; CDR3 protein: CASSQGLAGGPRETQYF; D gene: TRBD2; J gene: TRBJ2-5; CDR3 length: 17; V gene: TRBV14; clone size: .
CDR3 DNA: TGTGCCAGCAGCCAAAAAGGGGCCGGAGACACTGAAGCTTTCTTT; CDR3 protein: CASSQKGAGDTEAFF; D gene: .; J gene: TRBJ1-1; CDR3 length: 15; V gene: TRBV3-1/TRBV3-2; clone size: .
CDR3 DNA: TGTGCCAGCAGGTTAGCGGGGGGCCACTCCTACAATGAGCAGTTCTTC; CDR3 protein: CASRLAGGHSYNEQFF; D gene: TRBD2; J gene: TRBJ2-1; CDR3 length: 16; V gene: TRBV27; clone size: .
CDR3 DNA: TGTGCCAGCAGCTTATATTCTGGGGCAGTTTATAACTATGGCTACACCTTC; CDR3 protein: CASSLYSGAVYNYGYTF; D gene: .; J gene: TRBJ1-2; CDR3 length: 17; V gene: TRBV7-2; clone size: .